This is a list of T cell receptor beta chains from one sample in a study of response to subunit inactivated influenza vaccine. TCRdb reprocessed the RT-PCR reads via MiXCR and lists one record per CDR3 protein. This sample yields 550,000 to 600,000 distinct CDR3 sequences, of which over 9.5% are seen a single time; 10% to 13% belongs to the top ten. The source was PBMCs from blood, collected on the day of vaccination. All receptors come from a man in his fifties who received an inactivated influenza vaccine. The CDR3 runs from the conserved cysteine through the conserved F or W.

TRBV9	TRBJ2-1	CASSVVSGSGDEQFF
TRBV28	TRBJ2-7	CASSPIMSGTSGRFEQYF
TRBV15	TRBJ2-5	CATSARYGKETQYF
TRBV7-9	TRBJ2-3	CASSLGLAGSPDTQYF
TRBV5-1	TRBJ2-2	CASNLATGELFF
TRBV19	TRBJ1-5	CASRLRNPNQPQHF
TRBV5-6	TRBJ1-1	CASSAGRTEAFF
TRBV9	TRBJ2-2	CASSASRGLLVGELFF
TRBV10-2	TRBJ2-3	CASSESGSAGGPKGTDTQYF
TRBV10-3	TRBJ2-7	CAISALRTSGSDSYEQYF
TRBV7-2	TRBJ2-1	CASLLGLAGHNEQFF
TRBV20-1	TRBJ2-7	CSARDQRGFSYEQYF
TRBV6-1	TRBJ1-2	CASSEGTGANYGYTF
TRBV29-1	TRBJ2-1	CSVPLWDNEQFF
TRBV11-2	TRBJ1-6	CASSLGKLRTLTYNSPLHF
TRBV7-2	TRBJ2-7	CASSRVTGASYEQYF
TRBV11-1	TRBJ1-4	CASSLAGRRIATNEKLFF
TRBV20-1	TRBJ2-7	CSAAGGRIYEQYF
TRBV12-3/TRBV12-4	TRBJ1-4	CASSLTGVGEKLFF
TRBV20-1	TRBJ1-2	CSATGIINYGYTF
TRBV7-2	TRBJ2-7	CASSPNRQYEQYF
TRBV7-9	TRBJ1-2	CASSLGSSEYGYTF
TRBV5-6	TRBJ2-1	CASSLKTAGGGHEQFF
TRBV4-2	TRBJ2-7	CASSQHPHLSYEQYF
TRBV3-1	TRBJ2-7	CASSLSILRGEQYF
TRBV4-1	TRBJ1-1	CASSLNRARNTEAFF
TRBV6-2/TRBV6-3	TRBJ1-5	CASSYGQYGNQPQHF
TRBV7-9	TRBJ2-5	CASTRGGTQETQYF
TRBV11-2	TRBJ2-1	CASSLGIAGSYNEQFF
TRBV3-1	TRBJ1-1	CASSRPGTGNTEAFF
TRBV7-4	TRBJ2-7	CASSLSGSLVYEQYF
TRBV5-1	TRBJ2-1	CASSYETSGGNEQFF
TRBV20-1	TRBJ2-5	CSANWGQGEETQYF
TRBV20-1	TRBJ1-5	CSASRAGSGDQPQHF
TRBV27	TRBJ2-7	CASSSRLAGVSHEQYF
TRBV28	TRBJ2-6	CASSLGGAFLSGANVLTF
TRBV20-1	TRBJ2-2	CSARAGQGPGELFF
TRBV20-1	TRBJ1-5	CSARYNSNQPQHF
TRBV12-3/TRBV12-4	TRBJ2-5	CASSLNRVWQETQYF